This entry describes one T cell receptor beta chain. Sequencing was performed with immunoSEQ multiplex PCR; in TCRdb, only in-frame clones are kept and a portion is missing. The sample lists about 2.5 million clones; around 93% were seen once. This entry comes from a study of shared clonotypes between healthy human individuals. The TCR sequence derives from a man between 18 and 29 years old in good health. Some clones in this sample may be carry-over from other donors' samples. Sequenced: naive CD4+ T cells from PBMCs. Subset given: CD45RA+ positively selected.

Here the CDR3 reads CASSHWREGRHEQYF. The CDR3 bases are TGTGCCAGCAGCCATTGGCGGGAGGGCCGCCACGAGCAGTACTTC. This chain connects TRBV21-1 to TRBJ2-7; TRBD2 is taken as the D call from the table, unchecked against the DNA. TRBV21-1 is deemed a pseudogene. The CDR3 is 15 amino acids.